This TCR beta chain was sequenced in a study of shared clonotypes between healthy human individuals. Study as a whole: Each donor contributed plates that comprised three CD4 naive, three CD4 memory, two CD8 naive and one CD8 memory. General study results and limits: The sampled material consisted only of blood, and tissue repertoires are likely to differ.

Over several immunoSEQ plates, each subset's genomic DNA was distributed in even portions. The data were produced by immunoSEQ multiplex PCR, yet TCRdb's version contains in-frame clones alone and is incomplete. This table has 1.5 million to 2.5 million clones, about 95% appearing once. Positive CCR7 selection of CD45RO-negative cells yielded the naive CD8 cells, and terminally differentiated effector memory CD45RA+ cells were excluded. Remarks on this clone: Its target is not known.

The CDR3 contains 17 residues. Looked up from germline, CDR1 is SGHDN and CDR2 is FVKESK. Trimming removed 0 bases at V and 3 bases at J, with 15 bases between. This rearrangement joins TRBV14 to TRBJ1-5; D uncertain. The sequencing input was naive CD8+ T cells sorted from blood. This clonotype was sampled from a man in his late teens or twenties in good health. CDR3 DNA sequence: TGTGCCAGCAGCCAAGAACGATCGGAAACAAACAATCAGCCCCAGCATTTT. Its protein product is CASSQERSETNNQPQHF.